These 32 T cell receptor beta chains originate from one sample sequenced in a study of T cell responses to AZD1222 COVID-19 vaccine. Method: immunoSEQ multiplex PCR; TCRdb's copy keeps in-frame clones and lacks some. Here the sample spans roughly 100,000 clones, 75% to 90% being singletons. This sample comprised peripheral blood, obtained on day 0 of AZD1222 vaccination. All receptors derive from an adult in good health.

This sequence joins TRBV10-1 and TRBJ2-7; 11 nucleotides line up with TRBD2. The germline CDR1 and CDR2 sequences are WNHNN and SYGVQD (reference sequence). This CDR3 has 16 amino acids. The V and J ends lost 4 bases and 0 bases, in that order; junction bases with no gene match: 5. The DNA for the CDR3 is TGCGCCAGCAGTGTATCCGGGACTAGCGGCTCCTACGAGCAGTACTTC. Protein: CASSVSGTSGSYEQYF.

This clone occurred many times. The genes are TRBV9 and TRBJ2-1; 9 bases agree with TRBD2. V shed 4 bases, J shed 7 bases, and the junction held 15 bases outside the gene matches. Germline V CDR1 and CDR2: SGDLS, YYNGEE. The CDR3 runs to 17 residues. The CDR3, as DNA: TGTGCCAGCAGCCCCGAGGGAGCGGGAGGTCCGGGAAATGAGCAGTTCTTC. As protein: CASSPEGAGGPGNEQFF.

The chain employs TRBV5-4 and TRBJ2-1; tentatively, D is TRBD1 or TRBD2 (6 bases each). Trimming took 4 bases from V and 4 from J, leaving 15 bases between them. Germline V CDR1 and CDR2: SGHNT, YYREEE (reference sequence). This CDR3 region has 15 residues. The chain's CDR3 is CASSRKGEAYNEQFF. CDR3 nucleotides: TGTGCCAGCAGCCGTAAGGGGGAGGCATACAATGAGCAGTTCTTC. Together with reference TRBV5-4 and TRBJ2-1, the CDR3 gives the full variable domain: ETGVTQSPTHLIKTRGQQVTLRCSSQSGHNTVSWYQQALGQGPQFIFQYYREEENGRGNFPPRFSGLQFPNYSSELNVNALELDDSALYLCASSRKGEAYNEQFFGPGTRLTVL.

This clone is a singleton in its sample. CDR3 nucleotide sequence: TGTGCCAGCAGCCAAGATGGGGGCAATAATAATCAGCCCCAGCATTTT. Translation: CASSQDGGNNNQPQHF. The chain couples TRBV14 to TRBJ1-5; possible D gene TRBD1, 6 bases. In germline, CDR1 is SGHDN, CDR2 FVKESK. This CDR3 has 16 residues. The ends were cut back, 0 bases at V and 4 bases at J, with 13 bases in the middle.

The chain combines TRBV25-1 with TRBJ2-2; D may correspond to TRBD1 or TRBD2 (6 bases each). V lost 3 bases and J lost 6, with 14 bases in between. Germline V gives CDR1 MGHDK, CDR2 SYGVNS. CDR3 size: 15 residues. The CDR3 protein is CASSEARGGSGELFF. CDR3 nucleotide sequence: TGTGCCAGCAGTGAGGCCAGGGGAGGTTCCGGGGAGCTGTTTTTT. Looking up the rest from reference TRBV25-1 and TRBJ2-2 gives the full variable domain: EADIYQTPRYLVIGTGKKITLECSQTMGHDKMYWYQQDPGMELHLIHYSYGVNSTEKGDLSSESTVSRIRTEHFPLTLESARPSHTSQYLCASSEARGGSGELFFGEGSRLTVL.

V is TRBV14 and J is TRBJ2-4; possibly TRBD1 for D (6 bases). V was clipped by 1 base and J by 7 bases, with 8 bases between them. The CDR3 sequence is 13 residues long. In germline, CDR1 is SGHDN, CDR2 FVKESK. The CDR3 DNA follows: TGTGCCAGCAGCCAAGCAAGGGGGAACATTCAGTACTTC. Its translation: CASSQARGNIQYF.

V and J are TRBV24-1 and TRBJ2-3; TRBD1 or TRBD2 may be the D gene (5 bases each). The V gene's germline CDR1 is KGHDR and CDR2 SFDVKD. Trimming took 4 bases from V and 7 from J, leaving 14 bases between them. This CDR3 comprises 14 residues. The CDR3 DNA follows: TGTGCCACCAGTGAGTCCGGGGCCTCAAATACGCAGTATTTT. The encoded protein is CATSESGASNTQYF.

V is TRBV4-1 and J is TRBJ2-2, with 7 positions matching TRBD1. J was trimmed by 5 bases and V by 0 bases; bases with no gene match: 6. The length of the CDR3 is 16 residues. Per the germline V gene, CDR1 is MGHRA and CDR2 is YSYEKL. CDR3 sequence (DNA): TGCGCCAGCAGCCAAGAATTGTACAGGGGAACCGGGGAGCTGTTTTTT. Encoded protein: CASSQELYRGTGELFF.

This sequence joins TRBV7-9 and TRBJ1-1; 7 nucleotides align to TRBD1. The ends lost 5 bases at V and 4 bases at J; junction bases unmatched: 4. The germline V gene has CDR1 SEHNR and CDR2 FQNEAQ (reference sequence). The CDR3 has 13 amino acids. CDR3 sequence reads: CASSPTGLTEAFF. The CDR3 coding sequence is TGTGCCAGCAGCCCGACAGGGCTCACTGAAGCTTTCTTT.

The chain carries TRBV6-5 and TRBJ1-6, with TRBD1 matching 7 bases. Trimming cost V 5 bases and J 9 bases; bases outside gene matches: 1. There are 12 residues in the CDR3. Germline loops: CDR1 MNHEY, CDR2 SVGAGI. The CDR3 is CASSRGRSPLHF. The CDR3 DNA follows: TGTGCCAGCAGTAGGGGGCGTTCACCCCTCCACTTT.

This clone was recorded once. The CDR3: CASSPRRRGSTDTQYF. The DNA of the CDR3 is TGCGCCAGCAGTCCCCGGAGGCGGGGTTCCACAGATACGCAGTATTTT. The genes are TRBV4-1 and TRBJ2-3; perhaps TRBD2 as D (6 bases). The CDR3 totals 16 residues. V lost 6 bases and J 2 bases, leaving 18 bases between the germline ends. Looked up from germline, CDR1 is MGHRA and CDR2 is YSYEKL.

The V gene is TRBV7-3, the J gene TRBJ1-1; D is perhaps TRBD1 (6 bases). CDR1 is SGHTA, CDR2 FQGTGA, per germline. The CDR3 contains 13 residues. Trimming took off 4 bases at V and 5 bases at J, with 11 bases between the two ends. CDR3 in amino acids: CASSYDRQTEAFF. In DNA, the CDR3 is TGTGCCAGCAGCTACGACAGGCAAACTGAAGCTTTCTTT.

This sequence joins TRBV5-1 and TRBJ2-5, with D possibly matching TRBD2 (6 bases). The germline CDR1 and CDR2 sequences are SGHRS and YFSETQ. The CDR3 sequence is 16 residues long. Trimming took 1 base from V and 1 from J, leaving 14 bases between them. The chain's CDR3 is CASSLRPTSPQETQYF. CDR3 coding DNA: TGCGCCAGCAGCTTGCGACCCACTAGCCCCCAAGAGACCCAGTACTTC.

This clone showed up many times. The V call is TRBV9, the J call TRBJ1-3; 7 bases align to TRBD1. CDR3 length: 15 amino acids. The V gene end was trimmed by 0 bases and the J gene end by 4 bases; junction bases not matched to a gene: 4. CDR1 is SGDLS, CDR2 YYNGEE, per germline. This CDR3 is CASSVAKGAGNTIYF. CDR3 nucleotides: TGTGCCAGCAGCGTAGCTAAGGGGGCGGGAAACACCATATATTTT.

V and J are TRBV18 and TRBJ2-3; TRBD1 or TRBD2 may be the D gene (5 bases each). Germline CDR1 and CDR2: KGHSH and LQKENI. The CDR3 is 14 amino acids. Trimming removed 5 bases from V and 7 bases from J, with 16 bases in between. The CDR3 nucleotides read TGTGCCAGCTCAAGGGACGGCGGTGAGCATACGCAGTATTTT. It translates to CASSRDGGEHTQYF.

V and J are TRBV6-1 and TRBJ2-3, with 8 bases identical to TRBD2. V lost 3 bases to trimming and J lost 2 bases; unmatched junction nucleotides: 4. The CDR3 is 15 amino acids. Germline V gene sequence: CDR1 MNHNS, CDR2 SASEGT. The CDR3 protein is CASSDGGGITDTQYF. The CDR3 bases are TGTGCCAGCAGTGATGGCGGGGGGATCACAGATACGCAGTATTTT.

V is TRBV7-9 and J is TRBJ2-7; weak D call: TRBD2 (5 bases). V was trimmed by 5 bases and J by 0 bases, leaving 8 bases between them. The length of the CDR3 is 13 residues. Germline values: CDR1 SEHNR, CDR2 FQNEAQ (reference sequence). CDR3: CASSRGSSYEQYF. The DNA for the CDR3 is TGTGCCAGCAGCCGAGGGAGCTCCTACGAGCAGTACTTC.

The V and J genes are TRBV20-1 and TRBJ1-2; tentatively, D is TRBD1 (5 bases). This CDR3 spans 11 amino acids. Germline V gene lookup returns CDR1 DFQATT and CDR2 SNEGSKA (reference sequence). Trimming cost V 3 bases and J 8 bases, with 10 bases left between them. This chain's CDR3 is CSARTVAGYTF. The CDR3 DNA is TGCAGTGCTAGGACAGTTGCCGGCTACACCTTC.

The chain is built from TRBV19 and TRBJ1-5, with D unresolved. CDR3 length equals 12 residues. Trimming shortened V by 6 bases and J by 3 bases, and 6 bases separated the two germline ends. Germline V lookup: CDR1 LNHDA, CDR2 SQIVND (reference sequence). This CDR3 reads CASREYNQPQHF. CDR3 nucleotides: TGTGCCAGTAGGGAGTACAATCAGCCCCAGCATTTT.

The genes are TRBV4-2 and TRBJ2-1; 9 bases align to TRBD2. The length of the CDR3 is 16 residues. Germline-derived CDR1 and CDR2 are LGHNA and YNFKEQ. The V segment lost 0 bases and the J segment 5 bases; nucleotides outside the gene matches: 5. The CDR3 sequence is CASSQEGGRAHNEQFF. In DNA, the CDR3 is TGTGCCAGCAGCCAAGAAGGCGGGAGGGCCCACAATGAGCAGTTCTTC.

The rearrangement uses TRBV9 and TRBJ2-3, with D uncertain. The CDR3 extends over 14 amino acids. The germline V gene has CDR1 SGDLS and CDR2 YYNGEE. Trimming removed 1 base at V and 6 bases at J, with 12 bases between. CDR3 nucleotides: TGTGCCAGCAGCGTACAGGAAGAGGTCGATACGCAGTATTTT. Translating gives CASSVQEEVDTQYF.

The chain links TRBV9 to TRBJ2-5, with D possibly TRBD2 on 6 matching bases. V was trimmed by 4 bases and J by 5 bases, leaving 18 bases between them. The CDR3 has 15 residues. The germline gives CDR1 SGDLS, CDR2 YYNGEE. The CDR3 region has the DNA TGTGCCAGCAGCCCCCGGGGACTTTCTGGGGAGACCCAGTACTTC. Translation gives CASSPRGLSGETQYF. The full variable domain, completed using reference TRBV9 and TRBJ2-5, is DSGVTQTPKHLITATGQRVTLRCSPRSGDLSVYWYQQSLDQGLQFLIQYYNGEERAKGNILERFSAQQFPDLHSELNLSSLELGDSALYFCASSPRGLSGETQYFGPGTRLLVL.

The CDR3 DNA reads TGCGCCAGCAGCCTAATTCTTAGCGGGAGAAACACCGGGGAGCTGTTTTTT. This encodes CASSLILSGRNTGELFF. The chain joins TRBV4-1 to TRBJ2-2; 9 bases fit TRBD2. Germline lookup yields CDR1 MGHRA and CDR2 YSYEKL. This CDR3 is 17 amino acids long. V was pared by 4 bases and J by 2 bases, with 8 bases of the junction left unmatched.

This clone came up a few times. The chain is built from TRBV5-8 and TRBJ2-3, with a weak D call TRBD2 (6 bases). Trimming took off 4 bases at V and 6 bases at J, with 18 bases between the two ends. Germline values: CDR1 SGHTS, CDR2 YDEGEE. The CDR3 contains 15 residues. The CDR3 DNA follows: TGTGCCAGCAGCACCCGGGACTCCCTAGGGGATACGCAGTATTTT. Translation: CASSTRDSLGDTQYF.

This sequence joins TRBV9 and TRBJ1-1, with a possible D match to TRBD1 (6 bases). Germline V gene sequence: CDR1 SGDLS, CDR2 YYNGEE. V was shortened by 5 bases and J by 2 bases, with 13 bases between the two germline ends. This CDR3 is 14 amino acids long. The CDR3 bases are TGTGCCAGCAGTTTAGGGGGAGTCAACACTGAAGCTTTCTTT. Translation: CASSLGGVNTEAFF. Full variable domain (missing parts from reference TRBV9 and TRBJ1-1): DSGVTQTPKHLITATGQRVTLRCSPRSGDLSVYWYQQSLDQGLQFLIQYYNGEERAKGNILERFSAQQFPDLHSELNLSSLELGDSALYFCASSLGGVNTEAFFGQGTRLTVV.

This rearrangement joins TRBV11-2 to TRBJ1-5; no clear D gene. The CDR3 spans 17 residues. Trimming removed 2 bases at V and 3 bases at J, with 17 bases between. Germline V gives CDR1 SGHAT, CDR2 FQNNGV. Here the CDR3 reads CASSLRARTADNQPQHF. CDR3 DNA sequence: TGTGCCAGCAGCTTAAGGGCTAGGACGGCAGACAATCAGCCCCAGCATTTT.

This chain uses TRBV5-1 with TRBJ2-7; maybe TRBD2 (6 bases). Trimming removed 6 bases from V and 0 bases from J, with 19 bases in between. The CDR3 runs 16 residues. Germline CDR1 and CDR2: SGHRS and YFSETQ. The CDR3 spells CASILLPGLASYEQYF. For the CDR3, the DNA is TGCGCCAGCATCCTTTTGCCGGGACTCGCCTCCTACGAGCAGTACTTC.

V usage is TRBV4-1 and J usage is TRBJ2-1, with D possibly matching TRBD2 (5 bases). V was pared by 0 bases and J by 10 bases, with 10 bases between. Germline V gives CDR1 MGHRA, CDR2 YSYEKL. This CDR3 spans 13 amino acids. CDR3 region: CASSQDVGLEQFF. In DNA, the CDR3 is TGCGCCAGCAGCCAAGACGTCGGACTCGAGCAGTTCTTC.

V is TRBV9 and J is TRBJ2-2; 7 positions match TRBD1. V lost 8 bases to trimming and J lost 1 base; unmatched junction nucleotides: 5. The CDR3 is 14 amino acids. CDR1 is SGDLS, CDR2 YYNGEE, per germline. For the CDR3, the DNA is TGTGCCAGTCGACAGGGACAGAACACCGGGGAGCTGTTTTTT. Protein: CASRQGQNTGELFF.

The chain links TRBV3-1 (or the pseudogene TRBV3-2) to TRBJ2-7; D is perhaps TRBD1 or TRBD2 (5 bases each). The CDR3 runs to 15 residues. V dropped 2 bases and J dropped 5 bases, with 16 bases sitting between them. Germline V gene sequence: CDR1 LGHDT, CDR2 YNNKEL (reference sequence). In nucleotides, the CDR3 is TGTGCCAGCAGCCAACCCGGGACCGTTAACCACGAGCAGTACTTC. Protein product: CASSQPGTVNHEQYF.

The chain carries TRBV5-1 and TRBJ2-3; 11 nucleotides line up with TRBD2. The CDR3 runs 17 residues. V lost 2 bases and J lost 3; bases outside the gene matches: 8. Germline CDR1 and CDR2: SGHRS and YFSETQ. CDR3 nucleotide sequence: TGCGCCAGCAGCTTAGGACTAGCGGGCCTTCGAACAGATACGCAGTATTTT. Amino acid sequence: CASSLGLAGLRTDTQYF.

Here the CDR3 DNA reads TGCGCCAGCAGACGGGACAGGGGAGGCGGCACTGAAGCTTTCTTT. Translated: CASRRDRGGGTEAFF. The V and J genes are TRBV5-1 and TRBJ1-1; 10 positions agree with TRBD1. The CDR3 sequence is 15 residues long. V trimming: 5 bases; J trimming: 4 bases; junction bases outside the gene matches: 8. Germline CDR1 reads SGHRS; CDR2 reads YFSETQ.